The next 15 T cell receptor beta chains were all read from a single sample in a study of technical replicates of blood from a handful of donors. TCRdb's table, derived via immunoSEQ multiplex PCR, lists solely in-frame clones and lacks some. The profile shows roughly 93,000 clones, approximately 95% of them singletons. The material sequenced was T cells isolated from PBMCs. The receptors here all came from a human donor in good health.

J is TRBJ2-6 and V is TRBV19; tentatively, D is TRBD2 (5 bases). This CDR3 has 15 amino acids. From germline, CDR1 is LNHDA and CDR2 SQIVND (reference sequence). The V end was cut by 9 bases, the J end by 0 bases, with 12 bases between. DNA for the CDR3: TGTGCCAGCTGGTCGGCGGGCTCTGGGGCCAACGTCCTGACTTTC. Its translation: CASWSAGSGANVLTF. Full variable domain (rest looked up from reference TRBV19 and TRBJ2-6): DGGITQSPKYLFRKEGQNVTLSCEQNLNHDAMYWYRQDPGQGLRLIYYSQIVNDFQKGDIAEGYSVSREKKESFPLTVTSAQKNPTAFYLCASWSAGSGANVLTFGAGSRLTVL.

The chain has TRBV4-1 and TRBJ2-7; 7 positions match TRBD1. V was pared by 0 bases and J by 10 bases, with 0 bases of the junction left unmatched. The CDR3 has 11 residues. Germline assignment: CDR1 MGHRA and CDR2 YSYEKL. CDR3 sequence (DNA): TGCGCCAGCAGCCAAGAAGGGGGCCAGTACTTC. It translates to CASSQEGGQYF.

The gene calls are TRBV28 and TRBJ2-1; D perhaps matches TRBD2 (6 bases). The germline V gene encodes CDR1 MDHEN and CDR2 SYDVKM. This CDR3 region has 12 residues. The ends were cut back, 5 bases at V and 8 bases at J, with 10 bases in the middle. The CDR3 DNA follows: TGTGCCAGCAGTGGGGGACTCTATGAGCAGTTCTTC. Encoded protein: CASSGGLYEQFF.

This chain joins TRBV7-9 and TRBJ2-2, with D maybe TRBD1 (6 bases). This CDR3 region has 14 residues. V lost 10 bases and J 7 bases, leaving 19 bases between the germline ends. The germline CDR1 and CDR2 sequences are SEHNR and FQNEAQ (reference sequence). Here the CDR3 DNA reads TGTGCCATTCCTACAGGGATCTCTGGCGGGGAGCTGTTTTTT. As protein: CAIPTGISGGELFF.

The chain combines TRBV5-5 with TRBJ2-2, with 9 nucleotides matching TRBD2. V lost 4 bases and J lost 6; bases outside the gene matches: 10. Germline V gene sequence: CDR1 SGHKS, CDR2 YYEKEE (reference sequence). The CDR3 covers 16 residues. The CDR3 DNA reads as TGTGCCAGCAGCATAGCCGGGACTAGCCCACCCGGGGAGCTGTTTTTT. It is translated as CASSIAGTSPPGELFF.

A word on this clone: An end of the junction differs from the germline gene, which may be a read error. This chain uses TRBV30 with TRBJ2-5; 8 bases are a match to TRBD2. The length of the CDR3 is 14 residues. Per germline, CDR1 GTSNPN and CDR2 SVGIG (reference sequence). CDR3 bases: TGTGCCGGGAGAGTAGCGGGGTCGACAGAGACCCAGTACTTC. Translated, it gives CAGRVAGSTETQYF.

The chain carries TRBV10-1 and TRBJ2-5; weak D call: TRBD1 (6 bases). Trimming left V 5 bases short and J 2 bases short, with 12 bases between. CDR1 WNHNN and CDR2 SYGVQD come from the germline V gene (reference sequence). The CDR3 extends over 14 amino acids. The CDR3 protein is CASSSSTGQETQYF. The CDR3, as DNA: TGCGCCAGCAGTAGCAGCACAGGGCAAGAGACCCAGTACTTC.

This clone was found once. V is TRBV28 and J is TRBJ2-2; D is perhaps TRBD2 (6 bases). Per germline, CDR1 MDHEN and CDR2 SYDVKM. V lost 5 bases to trimming and J lost 4 bases, with 17 bases between them. This CDR3 has 16 amino acids. This CDR3 is CASSPDGGSATGELFF. For the CDR3, the DNA is TGTGCCAGCAGTCCGGATGGAGGGTCGGCCACCGGGGAGCTGTTTTTT. Combining the CDR3 with reference TRBV28 and TRBJ2-2 gives the whole variable domain DVKVTQSSRYLVKRTGEKVFLECVQDMDHENMFWYRQDPGLGLRLIYFSYDVKMKEKGDIPEGYSVSREKKERFSLILESASTNQTSMYLCASSPDGGSATGELFFGEGSRLTVL.

The chain carries TRBV9 and TRBJ2-5; D perhaps matches TRBD1 (5 bases). Germline V gene sequence: CDR1 SGDLS, CDR2 YYNGEE. The V end lost 4 bases, the J end lost 4 bases, and 14 bases lay between the germline ends. The CDR3 runs 14 residues. The CDR3 DNA is TGTGCCAGCAGCACAACAGGCTTGGGAGAGACCCAGTACTTC. The encoded protein is CASSTTGLGETQYF.

The V call is TRBV30, the J call TRBJ1-2, with D maybe TRBD1 (6 bases). Trimming left V 3 bases short and J 6 bases short, with 14 bases between. Per germline, CDR1 GTSNPN and CDR2 SVGIG (reference sequence). The CDR3 has 13 amino acids. CDR3 coding DNA: TGTGCCTGGAGCCCAAGGGGGACTAATGGCTACACCTTC. Translation: CAWSPRGTNGYTF.

The chain uses TRBV19 and TRBJ1-3, with D perhaps TRBD1 (6 bases). The CDR3 spans 16 residues. The ends were cut back, 5 bases at V and 0 bases at J, with 14 bases in the middle. CDR1 is LNHDA, CDR2 SQIVND, per germline (reference sequence). The CDR3 DNA reads TGTGCCAGTAGTCCTGTACAGGGAGTCTCTGGAAACACCATATATTTT. Amino acids: CASSPVQGVSGNTIYF.

CDR3 sequence reads: CATSRDAVRGETQYF. Written as DNA, the CDR3 is TGTGCCACCAGCAGAGATGCGGTGCGGGGGGAGACCCAGTACTTC. The chain is built from TRBV15 and TRBJ2-5; TRBD2 matches at 7 bases. This CDR3 region has 15 residues. CDR1 and CDR2 from the germline V gene are LNHNV and YYDKDF (reference sequence). V lost 0 bases to trimming and J lost 5 bases; unmatched junction nucleotides: 6.

V is TRBV30 and J is TRBJ2-1, with no clear D. Germline V gives CDR1 GTSNPN, CDR2 SVGIG (reference sequence). The V end was cut by 3 bases, the J end by 4 bases, with 7 bases between. This CDR3 has 12 residues. This chain's CDR3 is CAWSPLYNEQFF. CDR3 DNA: TGTGCCTGGAGCCCCTTGTACAATGAGCAGTTCTTC.

This clone was picked up one time. The genes are TRBV19 and TRBJ2-5; possible D gene TRBD1, 5 bases. The CDR3 loop spans 14 amino acids. V was pared by 5 bases and J by 1 base, with 11 bases between. Germline V gene data show CDR1 as LNHDA and CDR2 as SQIVND (reference sequence). CDR3 in DNA: TGTGCCAGTAGTGTTGGACAATTCCAAGAGACCCAGTACTTC. It is translated as CASSVGQFQETQYF.

This sequence joins TRBV4-2 and TRBJ1-1; D not resolved. V gave up 0 bases and J gave up 6 bases, with 14 bases separating them. Per the germline V gene, CDR1 is LGHNA and CDR2 is YNFKEQ. The CDR3 covers 15 residues. CDR3 nucleotides: TGTGCCAGCAGCCAAGATGGGTTTGGGGAGGCTGAAGCTTTCTTT. Its protein product is CASSQDGFGEAEAFF.